This paragraph reports one TCR beta chain. The data were taken from a study of shared clonotypes between healthy human individuals. Sequencing was performed with immunoSEQ multiplex PCR; in TCRdb, only in-frame clones are kept and a portion is missing. The sample includes approximately 2.4 million clones, around 95% of them seen just once. This TCR came from a man aged 18 to 35 in good health. The sample taken for sequencing was naive CD4+ T cells sorted from blood. Subset specified: CD45RA+ positively selected.

The CDR3 loop reads CASSLTSGGAETQYF. The CDR3 bases are TGTGCCAGCAGCTTGACTAGCGGGGGGGCTGAGACCCAGTACTTC. This rearrangement joins TRBV2 to TRBJ2-5; 14 nucleotides match TRBD2. The CDR3 contains 15 residues. After removal of 6 bases from V and 5 bases from J, the junction contained 5 bases not matched to a gene. The germline V gene encodes CDR1 SNHLY and CDR2 FYNNEI.